This is a list of T cell receptor beta chains from one sample in a study of technical replicates of blood from a handful of donors. Sequencing used immunoSEQ multiplex PCR; TCRdb keeps in-frame clones, though not all of them. Seen here are some 96,000 clones, roughly 95% observed once, and the top ten hold approximately 0.22%. The sequenced material came from T cells isolated from PBMCs. The source is a human donor in good health. The CDR3 runs from the conserved cysteine through the conserved F or W. The D gene is left open where the match is weak. The size field is filled for only some rows; it gives once, few, many or a size class.

V gene	clone size	D gene	CDR3 length	J gene	CDR3 DNA	CDR3 protein
TRBV2	few	-	15	TRBJ1-5	TGTGCCAGCAGTTCAGGGGTTTATAGCAATCAGCCCCAGCATTTT	CASSSGVYSNQPQHF
TRBV2	-	TRBD2	13	TRBJ2-7	TGTGCCACCTCCACCCTAGCGGGGAGCGAGCAGTACTTC	CATSTLAGSEQYF
TRBV30	-	TRBD1	13	TRBJ1-2	TGTGCCTGGTCGAGGACAGGGGTTCATGGCTACACCTTC	CAWSRTGVHGYTF
TRBV2	-	-	15	TRBJ2-2	TGTGCCAGCAGTCCTTTGGGAGCCGACACCGGGGAGCTGTTTTTT	CASSPLGADTGELFF
TRBV28	-	TRBD2	16	TRBJ2-2	TGTGCCAGCACCCTAGGAACTAGCGGGGGCACCGGGGAGCTGTTTTTT	CASTLGTSGGTGELFF
TRBV6-6	-	-	13	TRBJ2-7	TGTGCCAGCAGCCTCCTCCGGGGGTACGAGCAGTACTTC	CASSLLRGYEQYF
TRBV7-9	-	TRBD1	13	TRBJ1-2	TGTGCCAGCACCGGGACAGGGGACTATGGCTACACCTTC	CASTGTGDYGYTF
TRBV11-2	-	TRBD2	17	TRBJ2-2	TGTGCCAGCAGCTCCGCTAGGAGCGGGATAAACACCGGGGAGCTGTTTTTT	CASSSARSGINTGELFF
TRBV29-1	-	TRBD1	14	TRBJ1-3	TGCAGCGTTGAGGGGACAGGCTTAGGAGACACCATATATTTT	CSVEGTGLGDTIYF
TRBV19	-	-	14	TRBJ2-7	TGTGCCAGTAGTAGTCATGGCTTTTCCTACGAGCAGTACTTC	CASSSHGFSYEQYF
TRBV9	-	-	16	TRBJ2-1	TGTGCCAGCAGCGTAGGACTCCAAGTCTCCTACAATGAGCAGTTCTTC	CASSVGLQVSYNEQFF
TRBV6-4	-	TRBD1	13	TRBJ2-7	TGTGCCAGCAGTACAAGACAGGGTGGGGAGCAGTACTTC	CASSTRQGGEQYF
TRBV9	-	-	14	TRBJ1-1	TGTGCCAGCAGCGTAGCCGAGGGATGGACTGAAGCTTTCTTT	CASSVAEGWTEAFF
TRBV5-6	-	-	14	TRBJ1-1	TGTGCCAGCAGCTCCCGACAGAGCAACACTGAAGCTTTCTTT	CASSSRQSNTEAFF
TRBV13	-	-	18	TRBJ2-2	TGTGCCAGCAGCCCCAGGGTAGAGGGGGACGAACACACCGGGGAGCTGTTTTTT	CASSPRVEGDEHTGELFF
TRBV6-6	once	TRBD1	13	TRBJ1-1	TGTGCCAGCAGCATCAGAGGACAGGGTGAAGCTTTCTTT	CASSIRGQGEAFF
TRBV6-5	-	TRBD1	13	TRBJ2-7	TGTGCCAGCTCCCGACAGGGGGTATACGAGCAGTACTTC	CASSRQGVYEQYF
TRBV13	-	-	15	TRBJ2-1	TGTGCCAGCAGCCCCGGGACTCTAAGTTTTGGTGAGCAGTTCTTC	CASSPGTLSFGEQFF
TRBV28	once	TRBD2	15	TRBJ2-5	TGTGCCAGCAGTTCGGCGGGAGGCCCCCCCGATGGCCAGTACTTC	CASSSAGGPPDGQYF
TRBV19	-	-	13	TRBJ2-7	TGTGCCAGTAGTATGAGCCTAGCCTACGAGCAGTACTTC	CASSMSLAYEQYF
TRBV19	-	TRBD2	17	TRBJ2-1	TGTGCCAGTAGTAGCAGACTAGCGGGGATCGCGGAGAATGAGCAGTTCTTC	CASSSRLAGIAENEQFF
TRBV30	-	-	13	TRBJ2-7	TGTGCCTGGAGGGGTACGGGGGTTAGCGAGCAGTACTTC	CAWRGTGVSEQYF
TRBV5-1	-	TRBD1	20	TRBJ2-1	TGCGCCAGCAGCACCGACCTCCCCCCGAGGGGGCCCCTAGGGGACAATGAGCAGTTCTTC	CASSTDLPPRGPLGDNEQFF
TRBV6-5	once	TRBD1	14	TRBJ2-2	TGTGCCAGCAGATCCGGGACAGAAACCGGGGAGCTGTTTTTT	CASRSGTETGELFF
TRBV6-1	-	-	13	TRBJ2-2	TGTGCCAGCAGTGACCAGGGAACCGGGGAGCTGTTTTTT	CASSDQGTGELFF
TRBV30	-	-	14	TRBJ2-2	TGTGCCTGGAGTGTTACCGGGGGGCCCGGGGAGCTGTTTTTT	CAWSVTGGPGELFF
TRBV4-1	-	TRBD2	16	TRBJ2-7	TGCGCCAGCAGCCAAGGGGGACTAGCGGACTCCTACGAGCAGTACTTC	CASSQGGLADSYEQYF
TRBV27	once	TRBD1	13	TRBJ1-1	TGTGCCAGCAGTTCGGACAGGGGAATTGGAGCTTTCTTT	CASSSDRGIGAFF
TRBV28	-	-	16	TRBJ1-1	TGTGCCAGCAGTGCCAGACTGGGACTGCTGAACACTGAAGCTTTCTTT	CASSARLGLLNTEAFF
TRBV2	-	TRBD2	20	TRBJ2-3	TGTGCCAGCAGTGAATACCGGGGACTAGCGGGGGCGAAATTCACAGATACGCAGTATTTT	CASSEYRGLAGAKFTDTQYF
TRBV2	-	-	14	TRBJ1-5	TGTGCCAGCAGTGAAGTTCTCCTCAATCAGCCCCAGCATTTT	CASSEVLLNQPQHF
TRBV28	-	-	19	TRBJ2-4	TGTGCCAGCAGTATCAAGGGGGGGTGGGGGATCGGGCCCAAAAACATTCAGTACTTC	CASSIKGGWGIGPKNIQYF
TRBV6-5	-	-	15	TRBJ2-1	TGTGCCAGCAGCAACACTAGGGCGGGGTACAATGAGCAGTTCTTC	CASSNTRAGYNEQFF
TRBV14	-	TRBD1	13	TRBJ1-2	TGTGCCAGCAGCCAAGTCGGACAGGGCGGCTACACCTTC	CASSQVGQGGYTF
TRBV4-1	once	-	11	TRBJ1-1	TGCGCCAGCAGCCAAGCGGCTGAAGCTTTCTTT	CASSQAAEAFF
TRBV10-3	-	TRBD2	17	TRBJ2-2	TGTGCCATCAGTAAGGGACTAGCGGGAGAGCACACCGGGGAGCTGTTTTTT	CAISKGLAGEHTGELFF
TRBV25-1	-	-	12	TRBJ2-3	TGTGCCAGCAGTGAGGGGGCAGGAACGCAGTATTTT	CASSEGAGTQYF
TRBV5-5	-	TRBD2	16	TRBJ2-5	TGTGCCAGCAGCTTGAGTCTAGCGGGGAATCAAGAGACCCAGTACTTC	CASSLSLAGNQETQYF
TRBV19	-	-	16	TRBJ2-7	TGTGCCAGTAGTGAGGAGGGACTCGACTTTACCTACGAGCAGTACTTC	CASSEEGLDFTYEQYF
TRBV7-9	-	-	15	TRBJ1-1	TGTGCCAGCAGCTGGGGGGGGCTCATGGACACTGAAGCTTTCTTT	CASSWGGLMDTEAFF
TRBV5-1	-	-	15	TRBJ2-5	TGCGCCAGCAGTGATTCGAGGGGGTCCCAAGAGACCCAGTACTTC	CASSDSRGSQETQYF
TRBV27	-	TRBD1	13	TRBJ2-1	TGTGCCAGCAGTTGGGACAGGGGGAATGAGCAGTTCTTC	CASSWDRGNEQFF
TRBV6-1	-	-	14	TRBJ1-3	TGTGCCAGCAGTGAAGGTTCAAGGGGCAACACCATATATTTT	CASSEGSRGNTIYF
TRBV4-2	-	TRBD2	17	TRBJ2-3	TGTGCCAGCAGCCAAGTCGGAGCGGGGGGGGTTGCAGATACGCAGTATTTT	CASSQVGAGGVADTQYF
TRBV28	once	-	16	TRBJ1-3	TGTGCCAGCAGTTTGAGAGGAGGGCCCTCTGGAAACACCATATATTTT	CASSLRGGPSGNTIYF
TRBV7-9	-	TRBD1	14	TRBJ1-1	TGTGCCAGCAGCTTAGAGACAGGGGGGCTTTTCGGAGACTTT	CASSLETGGLFGDF
TRBV6-5	-	TRBD1	15	TRBJ2-7	TGTGCCAGCAGTTCGGCCGGGACAGGGGGCTACGAGCAGTACTTC	CASSSAGTGGYEQYF
TRBV5-4	-	-	12	TRBJ2-7	TGTGCCAGCAGCCTCGAGTCCTACGAGCAGTACTTC	CASSLESYEQYF